Following are 30 T cell receptor beta chains from one sample sequenced in a study of identical twins. MiXCR, run by TCRdb on the 5' RACE reads, gives a single entry per CDR3 protein. The table lists 690,000 or so distinct CDR3 sequences, around 5.7% of them singletons. Input material: naive T cells sorted from blood. All receptors derive from a man aged 18 to 29 in good health.

There are a few counts of this clonotype. The chain employs TRBV12-3 or TRBV12-4 and TRBJ2-7, with D uncertain. Deletions cut 6 bases from V and 7 bases from J, with 10 bases between. CDR3 size: 11 residues. CDR3 in amino acids: CASSRYSEQYF. CDR3 coding DNA: TGTGCCAGCAGCCGCTACTCGGAGCAGTACTTC.

This clonotype was counted many times. This chain connects TRBV11-2 to TRBJ2-4, with TRBD2 as a possible D gene (5 bases). The CDR3 consists of 14 residues. Trimming removed 2 bases from V and 7 bases from J, with 12 bases in between. Germline V gene lookup returns CDR1 SGHAT and CDR2 FQNNGV. As DNA, the CDR3 is TGTGCCAGCAGCTTATTTCCCGGGGAGAACATTCAGTACTTC. The encoded protein is CASSLFPGENIQYF.

At least ten counts were recorded for this clonotype. The chain combines TRBV29-1 with TRBJ2-7; TRBD1 might be the D (6 bases). Germline V gives CDR1 SQVTM, CDR2 ANQGSEA. The CDR3 has 11 amino acids. V was trimmed by 4 bases and J by 7 bases, leaving 11 bases between them. CDR3 protein: CSVVQGWEQYV. CDR3 sequence (DNA): TGCAGCGTTGTTCAGGGGTGGGAGCAGTACGTC.

This clonotype was recorded many times. The chain employs TRBV10-3 and TRBJ2-1; TRBD1 agrees at 12 bases. CDR1 ENHRY and CDR2 SYGVKD come from the germline V gene. V lost 5 bases to trimming and J lost 6 bases; unmatched junction nucleotides: 5. The CDR3 extends over 15 amino acids. CDR3 DNA: TGTGCCATCAGTCGGGACAGGGGGCACCCCAATGAGCAGTTCTTC. Translating it yields CAISRDRGHPNEQFF.

There are many counts of this clonotype. The chain couples TRBV29-1 to TRBJ2-7; 9 bases line up with TRBD1. CDR3 length: 14 residues. The V gene's germline CDR1 is SQVTM and CDR2 ANQGSEA. Trimming cost V 5 bases and J 4 bases; bases outside gene matches: 9. The CDR3 DNA reads as TGCAGCGTTATCAAGGGGACAGGGATGTACGAGCAGTACTTC. Amino acids: CSVIKGTGMYEQYF.

The CDR3 coding sequence is TGTGCCAGCTCACCAGGTCAGGGGTATAGCACTGAAGCTTTCTTT. Amino acid sequence: CASSPGQGYSTEAFF. The chain links TRBV18 to TRBJ1-1; D may be TRBD1 (6 bases). Trimming pared 2 bases from V and 4 bases from J, leaving 14 bases between. Germline CDR1 reads KGHSH; CDR2 reads LQKENI. This CDR3 is built from 15 residues.

The rearrangement uses TRBV5-1 and TRBJ1-1, with D hard to call. This CDR3 contains 12 residues. Deletions cut 5 bases from V and 8 bases from J, with 13 bases between. Germline V gives CDR1 SGHRS, CDR2 YFSETQ. This CDR3 reads CASSWPGEEAFF. The CDR3 coding sequence is TGCGCCAGCAGTTGGCCTGGGGAGGAAGCTTTCTTT.

This clonotype has at least ten counts. V gene TRBV7-9 combines with J gene TRBJ2-1; a possible D gene is TRBD2 (5 bases). This CDR3 has 15 residues. Between the trimmed V and J ends, which lost 1 base and 9 bases, there was a span of 16 bases. The germline V gene encodes CDR1 SEHNR and CDR2 FQNEAQ (reference sequence). The CDR3 DNA reads TGTGCCAGCAGCTTAGGGGGAGTGCTTCAGCCTGAGCAGTTCTTC. Its translation: CASSLGGVLQPEQFF.

This clonotype was seen many times. The gene calls are TRBV6-2 or TRBV6-3 and TRBJ2-1; 9 nucleotides match TRBD2. The V and J ends lost 5 bases and 2 bases, in that order; junction bases with no gene match: 4. The CDR3 length is 15 residues. The V gene's germline CDR1 is MNHEY and CDR2 SVGEGT. CDR3 sequence: CASSRAGGAYNEQFF. The DNA of the CDR3 is TGTGCCAGCAGTCGCGCGGGAGGGGCCTACAATGAGCAGTTCTTC.

This clonotype appeared a few times. The chain is built from TRBV4-1 and TRBJ2-5; D unresolved. CDR1 and CDR2 (germline): MGHRA, YSYEKL. There are 14 residues in the CDR3. Trimming removed 0 bases from V and 7 bases from J, with 12 bases in between. The CDR3 bases are TGCGCCAGCAGCCAAGAATACGGAAAAGGGACCCAGTACTTC. As protein: CASSQEYGKGTQYF.

In this sample, this clonotype turned up many times. The gene calls are TRBV5-1 and TRBJ2-1; tentative D call: TRBD2 (5 bases). Germline V gene sequence: CDR1 SGHRS, CDR2 YFSETQ. This CDR3 comprises 16 residues. The V gene lost 2 bases and the J gene lost 4 bases, with 16 bases spanning the gap. CDR3 protein: CASSLGFSVVYNEQFF. Written as DNA, the CDR3 is TGCGCCAGCAGCTTAGGCTTTAGCGTAGTTTACAATGAGCAGTTCTTC. Variable domain in full (rest from reference TRBV5-1 and TRBJ2-1): KAGVTQTPRYLIKTRGQQVTLSCSPISGHRSVSWYQQTPGQGLQFLFEYFSETQRNKGNFPGRFSGRQFSNSRSEMNVSTLELGDSALYLCASSLGFSVVYNEQFFGPGTRLTVL.

This clonotype was counted ten times or more. The chain recombines TRBV7-9 with TRBJ2-7, with TRBD2 matching 10 bases. This CDR3 is 16 amino acids long. Germline V gives CDR1 SEHNR, CDR2 FQNEAQ (reference sequence). V trimming: 0 bases; J trimming: 0 bases; junction bases outside the gene matches: 2. As DNA, the CDR3 is TGTGCCAGCAGCTTAGCGGGACTAGCGTACTCCTACGAGCAGTACTTC. It specifies CASSLAGLAYSYEQYF.

There are many counts of this clonotype. CDR3 sequence reads: CASSLAMGQGSIQYF. The CDR3 coding sequence is TGTGCCAGCAGCTTAGCTATGGGGCAGGGCAGCATTCAGTACTTC. This chain joins TRBV7-8 and TRBJ2-4; a weak D match, TRBD1 (5 bases). The V end lost 0 bases, the J end lost 9 bases, and 15 bases lay between the germline ends. The CDR3 has 15 amino acids. CDR1 is SGHVS and CDR2 is FQNEAQ in the germline V gene.

The chain carries TRBV28 and TRBJ1-5; D uncertain. V lost 6 bases and J 3 bases, leaving 6 bases between the germline ends. Germline V CDR1 and CDR2: MDHEN, SYDVKM. This CDR3 comprises 12 residues. The CDR3 sequence: CASRMNNQPQHF. Written as DNA, the CDR3 is TGTGCCAGCAGGATGAACAATCAGCCCCAGCATTTT.

This clonotype came up a few times. The rearrangement links TRBV20-1 to TRBJ2-1, with TRBD2 matching over 8 bases. V was clipped by 3 bases and J by 4 bases; unmatched bases: 23. CDR1 is DFQATT, CDR2 SNEGSKA, per germline (reference sequence). The CDR3 spans 20 residues. DNA for the CDR3: TGCAGTGCTAGGAACCCAGGGGTCGTAGCGGGGCACGTAAAGTACAATGAGCAGTTCTTC. Translated, it gives CSARNPGVVAGHVKYNEQFF.

J is TRBJ2-7 and V is TRBV5-6, with 7 nucleotides matching TRBD2. Germline V gives CDR1 SGHDT, CDR2 YYEEEE. The V segment lost 4 bases and the J segment 4 bases; nucleotides outside the gene matches: 8. This CDR3 is built from 14 residues. CDR3 nucleotide sequence: TGTGCCAGCAGCGGGACTATGGGATTATACGAGCAGTACGTC. It specifies CASSGTMGLYEQYV.

V is TRBV29-1 and J is TRBJ2-3; D ambiguous. The CDR3 length is 13 residues. Trimming removed 0 bases from V and 3 bases from J, with 7 bases in between. Germline-derived CDR1 and CDR2 are SQVTM and ANQGSEA. The CDR3 spells CSVEDLGTDTQYF. CDR3 DNA sequence: TGCAGCGTTGAAGATCTAGGAACAGATACGCAGTATTTT.

This clonotype showed up many times. This chain joins TRBV5-1 and TRBJ1-2; D gene uncertain. Germline CDR1 SGHRS, CDR2 YFSETQ. CDR3 size: 16 residues. V lost 4 bases and J 2 bases, leaving 18 bases between the germline ends. CDR3 DNA sequence: TGCGCCAGCAGCGTTGACTGGAAAATGCCAAACTATGGCTACACCTTC. Encoded protein: CASSVDWKMPNYGYTF.

This clonotype has just a few counts. V usage is TRBV24-1 and J usage is TRBJ2-1; 11 nucleotides agree with TRBD2. Germline loops: CDR1 KGHDR, CDR2 SFDVKD. This CDR3 region has 16 residues. After removal of 3 bases from V and 4 bases from J, the junction contained 4 bases not matched to a gene. Here the CDR3 reads CATSDLAGGTYNEQFF. The CDR3 coding sequence is TGTGCCACCAGTGATCTAGCGGGAGGAACGTACAATGAGCAGTTCTTC.

This clonotype was counted at least ten times. The chain couples TRBV28 to TRBJ2-1, with 7 positions matching TRBD2. Looked up from germline, CDR1 is MDHEN and CDR2 is SYDVKM. The CDR3 length is 15 residues. Trimming cost V 4 bases and J 4 bases; bases outside gene matches: 7. The chain's CDR3 is CASSSHSGVYNEQFF. For the CDR3, the DNA is TGTGCCAGCAGTTCACACAGCGGGGTATACAATGAGCAGTTCTTC.

At least ten counts were recorded for this clonotype. The V call is TRBV12-3 or TRBV12-4, the J call TRBJ1-1; 9 positions match TRBD1. This CDR3 contains 15 residues. The V gene end was trimmed by 4 bases and the J gene end by 7 bases; junction bases not matched to a gene: 10. CDR3 in amino acids: CASSSTGQGRGEAFF. The CDR3 DNA reads as TGTGCCAGCAGTTCAACCGGACAGGGGAGAGGTGAAGCTTTCTTT.

This clonotype was seen repeatedly, ten times or more. The V gene is TRBV5-1, the J gene TRBJ2-5; no firm D call. Per germline, CDR1 SGHRS and CDR2 YFSETQ. V lost 4 bases to trimming and J lost 1 base, with 14 bases between them. The CDR3 sequence is 15 residues long. The CDR3 reads CASSLTLAPQETQYF. The CDR3 nucleotides are TGCGCCAGCAGCCTCACACTGGCCCCCCAAGAGACCCAGTACTTC.

This chain uses TRBV7-2 with TRBJ1-2; 9 bases fit TRBD1. V gave up 2 bases and J gave up 6 bases; unmatched junction bases: 13. CDR1 and CDR2 (germline): SGHTA, FQGNSA. The CDR3 has 17 amino acids. CDR3 nucleotides: TGTGCCAGCAGCTTATTAACAGGGGGCATAGATTGGCATGGCTACACCTTC. It specifies CASSLLTGGIDWHGYTF.

A note on this clonotype: A much larger clone lies one base from this, so it may be a read error. The missing conserved phenylalanine or tryptophan at the end of this CDR3 makes a read error likely. The J gene is TRBJ1-1, the V gene TRBV29-1; D remains ambiguous. The V and J ends lost 3 bases and 5 bases respectively, with 13 bases between them. Germline CDR1 SQVTM, CDR2 ANQGSEA. CDR3 length equals 13 residues. The CDR3, as DNA: TGCAGCGTTGAGAGAGACCCTGTGACTGAAGCTTTCCTT. It codes for CSVERDPVTEAFL.

This clonotype turned up a few times. J is TRBJ2-3 and V is TRBV5-1; D may match TRBD1 or TRBD2 (5 bases each). V lost 7 bases and J lost 0, with 9 bases in between. The CDR3 contains 13 residues. Germline lookup yields CDR1 SGHRS and CDR2 YFSETQ. The CDR3, as DNA: TGCGCCAGCGCCAGGGAGAGCACAGATACGCAGTATTTT. Translating it yields CASARESTDTQYF. Variable domain in full (rest from reference TRBV5-1 and TRBJ2-3): KAGVTQTPRYLIKTRGQQVTLSCSPISGHRSVSWYQQTPGQGLQFLFEYFSETQRNKGNFPGRFSGRQFSNSRSEMNVSTLELGDSALYLCASARESTDTQYFGPGTRLTVL.

This clonotype was detected many times. The CDR3 DNA sequence: TGCAGCGTTGAGTCCACAGGGGTCTTCACTGAAGCTTTCTTT. As protein: CSVESTGVFTEAFF. This chain links TRBV29-1 with TRBJ1-1, with TRBD1 matching over 7 bases. The J segment lost 4 bases and the V segment lost 3 bases, leaving 8 bases of the junction unmatched. The germline gives CDR1 SQVTM, CDR2 ANQGSEA. The CDR3 totals 14 residues.

V usage is TRBV5-5 and J usage is TRBJ2-1, with D tentatively TRBD2 (6 bases). This CDR3 comprises 14 residues. The germline V gene encodes CDR1 SGHKS and CDR2 YYEKEE (reference sequence). V was pared by 5 bases and J by 8 bases, with 17 bases between. Here the CDR3 reads CASRPPGGNYEQFF. The CDR3 bases are TGTGCCAGCAGGCCCCCCGGCGGGAACTATGAGCAGTTCTTC.

This clonotype appeared many times. This chain connects TRBV5-1 to TRBJ2-2; D may match TRBD1 or TRBD2 (5 bases each). CDR1 is SGHRS and CDR2 is YFSETQ in the germline V gene. This CDR3 is 14 amino acids long. Trimming took 4 bases from V and 4 from J, leaving 11 bases between them. The CDR3 protein is CASSDVGPTGELFF. DNA for the CDR3: TGCGCCAGCAGCGACGTGGGACCCACCGGGGAGCTGTTTTTT.

This clonotype appeared many times. The chain carries TRBV12-3 or TRBV12-4 and TRBJ2-1; D could derive from TRBD1 or TRBD2 (6 bases each). The CDR3 covers 14 residues. V was shortened by 3 bases and J by 5 bases, with 11 bases between the two germline ends. The CDR3 protein is CASSLSGGDNEQFF. The CDR3 DNA reads as TGTGCCAGCAGTTTGTCCGGGGGCGACAATGAGCAGTTCTTC.

This clonotype showed up many times. The chain uses TRBV7-2 and TRBJ2-1, with a possible D match to TRBD1 (5 bases). Germline CDR1 and CDR2: SGHTA and FQGNSA. V dropped 3 bases and J dropped 5 bases, with 11 bases sitting between them. The CDR3 is made up of 14 amino acids. This CDR3 reads CASSFWGSHNEQFF. In nucleotides, the CDR3 is TGTGCCAGCAGCTTTTGGGGCAGCCACAATGAGCAGTTCTTC.